This entry describes one T cell receptor (beta chain). The V gene's germline CDR1 is SGHNT and CDR2 YYREEE (reference sequence). Between the trimmed V and J ends, which lost 4 bases and 5 bases, there was a span of 10 bases. The CDR3 sequence is 14 residues long. Per the study methods: Amplification from reference gene primers served as the basis for estimated nucleated cell counts. Sequencing was performed with immunoSEQ multiplex PCR; in TCRdb, only in-frame clones are kept and a portion is missing. V, J and clone size are taken as reported in that table, and D and trimming were inferred from the DNA itself. Altogether about 250,000 clones are present, more than 75% being singletons, with the ten largest covering around 0.98%. The data are from a study of blood T cell repertoires in COVID-19. Turning to the study itself: There were acute and convalescent COVID-19 samples, and they came from the United States, Italy and Spain. The cDNA or gDNA used as material had been derived from T cells, B-cell-depleted T cells, or PBMCs.

The origin of this receptor is a woman in her thirties or forties who had recovered from COVID-19. Source material: peripheral blood. The genes are TRBV5-4 and TRBJ1-6, with D perhaps matching TRBD1 (5 bases). The CDR3 DNA follows: TGTGCCAGCAGCGCAGGGCACAATAATTCACCCCTCCACTTT. Translation: CASSAGHNNSPLHF.